This passage covers 20 T cell receptor beta chains from one sample sequenced in a study of response to subunit inactivated influenza vaccine. Via MiXCR, TCRdb re-called the RT-PCR reads, giving one row per CDR3 protein. The table lists more than 600,000 distinct CDR3 sequences, roughly 18% of them singletons. Sequencing was performed on PBMCs from blood, taken roughly 5 days after vaccination. These receptors were collected from a man aged 45-65 years who received an inactivated influenza vaccine.

The chain employs TRBV5-1 and TRBJ2-5; no definite D call. The ends were cut back, 0 bases at V and 2 bases at J, with 11 bases in the middle. This CDR3 is built from 15 residues. Germline-derived CDR1 and CDR2 are SGHRS and YFSETQ. This chain's CDR3 is CASSLGAGIQETQYF. The CDR3 bases are TGCGCCAGCAGCTTGGGGGCAGGAATTCAAGAGACCCAGTACTTC.

The gene calls are TRBV5-1 and TRBJ1-2; weak D call: TRBD1 (5 bases). The germline V gene encodes CDR1 SGHRS and CDR2 YFSETQ. Trimming took 4 bases from V and 1 from J, leaving 14 bases between them. The CDR3 loop spans 15 amino acids. The CDR3 here is CASSPDWGVNYGYTF. CDR3 nucleotides: TGCGCCAGCAGCCCGGACTGGGGGGTTAACTATGGCTACACCTTC.

The CDR3 reads CSARVPSADEQFF. The CDR3 DNA follows: TGCAGTGCTAGAGTCCCCTCCGCGGATGAGCAGTTCTTC. This chain uses TRBV20-1 with TRBJ2-1; D unresolved. This CDR3 spans 13 amino acids. From germline, CDR1 is DFQATT and CDR2 SNEGSKA (reference sequence). Trimming removed 1 base at V and 8 bases at J, with 12 bases between.

This clonotype was found a few times. The gene calls are TRBV7-8 and TRBJ2-5; TRBD2 is a possible D gene (6 bases). Deletions cut 5 bases from V and 5 bases from J, with 12 bases between. Per germline, CDR1 SGHVS and CDR2 FQNEAQ. This CDR3 is built from 13 residues. The CDR3 protein is CASSTPRGETQYF. CDR3 in DNA: TGTGCCAGCAGCACCCCCCGGGGGGAGACCCAGTACTTC.

The rearrangement links TRBV12-3 or TRBV12-4 to TRBJ2-1; 9 positions match TRBD2. The CDR3 covers 15 residues. V lost 2 bases to trimming and J lost 5 bases; unmatched junction nucleotides: 4. The CDR3: CASSLLVAGDNEQFF. Written as DNA, the CDR3 is TGTGCCAGCAGTTTACTGGTAGCGGGGGACAATGAGCAGTTCTTC.

The sample holds a few counts of this clonotype. The chain employs TRBV5-1 and TRBJ2-3; 8 bases are a match to TRBD2. With V trimmed by 4 bases and J by 0 bases, 10 bases remained unmatched. CDR1 is SGHRS and CDR2 is YFSETQ in the germline V gene. The CDR3 is 17 amino acids. CDR3 in DNA: TGCGCCAGCAGCCGGGGTAGCGGGACATCTAGCACAGATACGCAGTATTTT. This encodes CASSRGSGTSSTDTQYF.

CDR3 nucleotides: TGTGCCAGCAGCCACGGGGTAGGTGGGGCCAACGTCCTGACTTTC. Its translation is CASSHGVGGANVLTF. This chain links TRBV4-2 with TRBJ2-6, with D perhaps matching TRBD2 (5 bases). V was cut by 3 bases and J by 3 bases, with 9 bases left in between. Germline assignment: CDR1 LGHNA and CDR2 YNFKEQ. CDR3 length: 15 residues.

This clonotype showed up just a few times. The V gene is TRBV13, the J gene TRBJ1-1; no clear D gene. The germline V gene has CDR1 PRHDT and CDR2 FYEKMQ (reference sequence). The V end was cut by 7 bases, the J end by 6 bases, with 15 bases between. The CDR3 consists of 13 residues. CDR3 sequence (DNA): TGTGCCAGCAACGCAGGACGCCGGGCTGAAGCTTTCTTT. As protein: CASNAGRRAEAFF.

The V gene is TRBV4-1, the J gene TRBJ1-1; 7 positions match TRBD1. Germline V gene data show CDR1 as MGHRA and CDR2 as YSYEKL. The trim removed 0 bases at V and 10 bases at J, leaving 8 bases unmatched. The length of the CDR3 is 14 residues. CDR3 DNA sequence: TGCGCCAGCAGCCAAGATTCACAGGGGTTCGTAGCTTTCTTT. Translation gives CASSQDSQGFVAFF.

This clonotype was observed a handful of times. The chain combines TRBV6-2 or TRBV6-3 with TRBJ2-1, with D possibly TRBD1 on 5 matching bases. Germline assignment: CDR1 MNHEY and CDR2 SVGEGT. Between the trimmed V and J ends, which lost 1 base and 2 bases, there was a span of 6 bases. The CDR3 contains 14 residues. The CDR3 loop reads CASSYLDTYNEQFF. The CDR3 DNA reads as TGTGCCAGCAGTTACTTGGACACCTACAATGAGCAGTTCTTC.

This chain links TRBV7-2 with TRBJ1-4; tentative D call: TRBD1 (6 bases). The CDR3 runs 14 residues. Germline V CDR1 and CDR2: SGHTA, FQGNSA. With 5 bases removed from V and 5 bases from J, the gap between germline ends came to 12 bases. DNA of the CDR3: TGTGCCAGCAGCCTCAGAAGGGGGAATGAAAAACTGTTTTTT. This encodes CASSLRRGNEKLFF.

There are a few counts of this clonotype. The chain links TRBV4-1 to TRBJ1-6, with D uncertain. The germline CDR1 and CDR2 sequences are MGHRA and YSYEKL. The CDR3 sequence is 16 residues long. Trimming removed 1 base from V and 8 bases from J, with 15 bases in between. Here the CDR3 reads CASSQGMDGLDSPLHF. The CDR3 nucleotides are TGCGCCAGCAGCCAAGGAATGGACGGGTTGGATTCACCCCTCCACTTT.

The V and J genes are TRBV20-1 and TRBJ2-2; D is possibly TRBD2 (5 bases). Germline V gives CDR1 DFQATT, CDR2 SNEGSKA (reference sequence). CDR3 length: 14 residues. V was trimmed by 2 bases and J by 5 bases, leaving 12 bases between them. The CDR3 coding sequence is TGCAGTGCTAGAAACTCGGGGTCTACCGGGGAGCTGTTTTTT. This gives the protein CSARNSGSTGELFF.

This clonotype was observed a few times. This chain uses TRBV18 with TRBJ1-1; D is uncertain. V lost 3 bases, J lost 1 base, and 6 bases lay in between. The germline CDR1 and CDR2 sequences are KGHSH and LQKENI. CDR3 length: 13 residues. The CDR3 reads CASSPNQNTEAFF. CDR3 bases: TGTGCCAGCTCACCGAATCAGAACACTGAAGCTTTCTTT.

The chain combines TRBV5-1 with TRBJ1-2, with unresolved D. The CDR3 totals 14 residues. The V gene lost 0 bases and the J gene lost 3 bases, with 9 bases spanning the gap. Per germline, CDR1 SGHRS and CDR2 YFSETQ. The CDR3 loop is CASSLAGQDYGYTF. DNA of the CDR3: TGCGCCAGCAGCTTGGCCGGGCAGGACTATGGCTACACCTTC.

The V gene is TRBV6-2 or TRBV6-3, the J gene TRBJ2-7; D ambiguous. Germline-derived CDR1 and CDR2 are MNHEY and SVGEGT. The CDR3 contains 13 residues. CDR3 sequence: CAGQATNSYEQYF. The DNA of the CDR3 is TGTGCAGGCCAGGCGACCAACTCCTACGAGCAGTACTTC.

The table lists this clonotype with many counts. The chain links TRBV7-2 to TRBJ1-2, with D hard to call. Trimming shortened V by 0 bases and J by 2 bases, and 7 bases separated the two germline ends. Germline V lookup: CDR1 SGHTA, CDR2 FQGNSA. The CDR3 totals 14 residues. DNA of the CDR3: TGTGCCAGCAGCTTAGCCGTCGGGAACTATGGCTACACCTTC. It specifies CASSLAVGNYGYTF.

The chain couples TRBV7-8 to TRBJ2-5, with D tentatively TRBD1 (5 bases). Trimming shortened V by 6 bases and J by 7 bases, and 9 bases separated the two germline ends. CDR1 is SGHVS and CDR2 is FQNEAQ in the germline V gene. The CDR3 runs to 11 residues. As DNA, the CDR3 is TGTGCCAGCAGGACAGATGTGACCCAGTACTTC. It translates to CASRTDVTQYF.

This clonotype appeared a few times. The chain carries TRBV3-1 and TRBJ1-3; perhaps TRBD1 as D (5 bases). Per the germline V gene, CDR1 is LGHDT and CDR2 is YNNKEL (reference sequence). V lost 1 base to trimming and J lost 3 bases, with 10 bases between them. The CDR3 consists of 15 residues. This chain's CDR3 is CASSQARVRGNTIYF. In DNA form, the CDR3 reads TGTGCCAGCAGCCAAGCCAGGGTTCGTGGAAACACCATATATTTT. The entire variable domain, with the rest obtained from reference TRBV3-1 and TRBJ1-3, is as follows: DTAVSQTPKYLVTQMGNDKSIKCEQNLGHDTMYWYKQDSKKFLKIMFSYNNKELIINETVPNRFSPKSPDKAHLNLHINSLELGDSAVYFCASSQARVRGNTIYFGEGSWLTVV.

This clonotype came up many times. J is TRBJ1-5 and V is TRBV12-3 or TRBV12-4; D is undetermined. Trimming stripped 6 bases from V and 3 bases from J, with 9 bases between. The CDR3 runs 13 residues. The CDR3 loop is CASSRDHNQPQHF. CDR3 bases: TGTGCCAGCAGCCGCGATCACAATCAGCCCCAGCATTTT.